Listed here is a single T cell receptor beta chain. Its specific antigen is unknown. Per-base quality was not reported, and no clone a single base away is much larger than it. In total, just over 650 healthy bone marrow donors made up the cohort. Cohort members were all nominally healthy when sampled, although unrecorded immune exposures were likely present. Of the 600 or so cohort members, approximately 290 had a positive CMV serostatus and about 350 had a negative one, while no CMV serostatus was recorded for the donor. Each donor provided a peripheral blood sample, and peripheral blood mononuclear cells were used for TCR beta sequencing. The Qiagen DNeasy Blood Extraction Kit was used to extract genomic DNA from the blood cell samples. Libraries were built with the immunoSEQ multiplex PCR assay. A mixture of 60 forward primers for TCR Vbeta segments and 13 reverse primers for TCR Jbeta segments was used in the multiplex PCR. The CDR3 region of rearranged TCR beta genes was amplified from genomic DNA with a multiplex PCR assay. Amplified TCR beta libraries were sequenced as 87-base-pair reads on the Illumina HiSeq System. As for how the authors treated the data: In a later analysis, tens of millions of unique TCR beta chains were counted across the approximately 640 repertoires, and roughly 11 million of these chains were shared by at least two donors. Raw reads were error-corrected and collapsed into unique sequences with a nearest-neighbor algorithm that merged closely related sequences to remove PCR and sequencing errors. To assign V, D and J gene segments, CDR3 sequences were aligned to IMGT reference sequences. For a sequence to be retained, a match of at least six nucleotides was required to both a V gene segment and a J gene segment. A rearrangement was called productive if the CDR3 had no stop codons and remained in frame with V and J, and every other rearrangement was called non-productive. Following IMGT convention, CDR3 was defined as the stretch from the second conserved V-encoded cysteine to the conserved J-encoded phenylalanine. The earlier analysis of some 550 of the donors excluded any sequence lacking an unambiguous match to a single V gene segment. In an earlier analysis of 587 of the donors, a V segment was called functional when productive rearrangements were above 56.7%, and segregating when the standard deviation between donors exceeded 5%. A statistical classification framework was built to diagnose cytomegalovirus status from the catalog of TCR beta chain sequences. A later analysis assigned V and J genes by comparing TCR nucleotide sequences with IMGT/GENE-DB human TR gene sequences. A later analysis assigned CDR3 sequences and most-parsimonious VDJ recombination scenarios with the TCRdist pipeline. A later analysis defined each TCR beta chain by its CDR3 amino acid sequence plus V-gene family, and excluded reads lacking a unique V-gene family. As a way to deal with suspected cross-contamination and a sequencing artifact, a later analysis dropped 450 to 700 nucleotide sequences that were highly shared and had low generation probability. A later analysis calculated a clonal expansion index for each public chain from normalized within-repertoire ranks of inferred template counts. A later analysis computed generation probabilities with a VDJ recombination model fitted to out-of-frame rearrangements, and checked the results against IGoR. Hypergeometric tests were used in a later analysis to score TCR-TCR, TCR-HLA and TCR-CMV co-occurrence, with a repertoire-size bias correction applied to the TCR pairs. To estimate false discovery rates, a later analysis permuted the HLA or CMV assignments 20 times. A later analysis grouped co-occurring TCRs with DBSCAN, adding TCRdist sequence similarity when clustering within HLA-allele-positive subsets. For co-occurrence clustering, repertoires with fewer than 30,000 or more than 120,000 public chains were excluded, along with 4 to 6 repertoires with anomalous nucleotide sharing. TCRdb mirrors the immuneACCESS table, restricted to in-frame sequences. Some clones are absent from its copies; in checked studies, under half trace to an unresolved V gene, and the reason for the others is unknown. V and J calls and clone size are given by that table; D and trimming were obtained from the DNA. This sample holds around 84,000 clones; less than 80% were observed only once. The leading ten clones occupy roughly an eighth of the sample.

Compared with germline, V lacks 5 bases and J lacks 5 bases; bases without a gene match: 4. The CDR3, from cysteine to phenylalanine, totals 13 residues. Kept here is only the CDR3 DNA, which spans 39 bases and is read in frame from base 1. The germline V gene (reference sequence) gives CDR1 as SGHNT and CDR2 as YYREEE. The data were taken from a study of cytomegalovirus exposure and HLA in healthy donors (dated by TCRdb to 2016 to 2017). As for the study more broadly: According to an earlier analysis of a few hundred of the donors, roughly 180 million T cells yielded 95 million to 140 million unique TCR beta sequences and approximately 280 Gb of sequence data. About 300 gigabases of sequencing data and around 85 million unique TCR sequences made up an early release that covered under 750 HLA-typed donors. The genetic ancestry cluster associated with self-reported Caucasian donors included about four fifths of the 398 genotyped donors. The study aimed to test whether cataloging public T cell receptors could reveal signatures of past pathogen exposure. Using immunosequencing, the study profiled T cell repertoires from fewer than 850 subjects and related those repertoires to cytomegalovirus serostatus. In addition to the first cohort of 650 to 750 subjects, a separate validation cohort of 120 different subjects was used. To predict cytomegalovirus infection status, the study combined high-throughput TCR immunosequencing, statistical association of individual TCRs with disease status, and machine learning. A later analysis re-analyzed previously published TCR beta repertoires from roughly 690 donors and added high-resolution HLA genotyping to study TCR occurrence patterns. Rather than using new phenotypic data, the later analysis identified candidate immune exposures from TCR beta sequences and from how often those sequences occurred across donors. An earlier analysis of 500 to 750 of the donors applied high-throughput TCR beta sequencing to assess whether each TCR beta V gene segment acted as functional or pseudogenic. Donor age, sex, ethnicity and CMV serostatus were compiled alongside the repertoire data. A later genetic analysis used genome-wide SNP genotypes for about three fifths of the 666 donors, treating that subset as a discovery cohort. All discovery cohort repertoires had been generated on a single sequencing platform. HLA typing included class I and class II loci at four-digit resolution. Typing coverage differed by locus: A, B, C, DRB1 and DQB1 were typed in about 620-640 donors, DQA1 in 500 to 550, DPA1 in 600 to 610, and DPB1 in about 450. About 5 DR-DQ haplotypes were handled as single units for association and clustering, since linkage in the cohort was strong. Across 300 to 500 genotyped donors of the cohort, an average of roughly 250,000 unique TCR beta nucleotide sequences per donor were sequenced, and roughly a sixth of those sequences were non-productive. What the study reported, not specific to this receptor: The earlier analysis of 587 of the donors excluded 15 to 20 rarely observed V segments, including chromosome 9 orphons, because counts were too low. A few of the identified cytomegalovirus-associated TCR beta chains were confirmed in vitro to be specific for cytomegalovirus antigens. A group of highly shared sequence variants was considered likely to be a technical artifact of the sequencing pipeline. According to a later genetic analysis, donors in an Asian-associated ancestry cluster had fewer N-insertions in productive TCRs than the approximately 690-donor mean. This cohort had only TCR beta chains sequenced, and the lack of alpha or paired-chain data limited which features could be detected. In a later genetic analysis, a missense DCLRE1C variant was associated with V-gene and J-gene trimming of TCR beta chains, and the association was replicated in an independent cohort. The classifier was reported to diagnose cytomegalovirus status with high specificity and sensitivity in both the original cohort and the validation cohort. A total of 150 or so TCR beta chains were listed by the study as associated with cytomegalovirus. The only immune exposure information available for the cohort was CMV serostatus. According to a later analysis, TCR association rates differed among HLA loci, with DRB1 alleles showing the most associated TCRs and HLA-C alleles showing the fewest. Correlated functional status among segregating V segments might reflect linkage disequilibrium, but an unknown experimental factor could not be ruled out. Sequencing depth was assumed to be roughly uniform across donors in the presence/absence analyses, though that assumption may not hold. A further reported finding was that TCR beta sequences accurately predicted the HLA-A and HLA-B alleles for most subjects in the first cohort. The 87-base-pair reads could not distinguish some IMGT-functional V segments, including TRBV6-2 and TRBV6-3, so those segments were excluded. Most TCR sequences were observed very rarely across donors, whereas some public TCRs were present in many individuals. Specific HLA alleles were associated with 16,951 TCR beta sequences at a false discovery rate of 0.05 in a later analysis. An earlier analysis of 450 to 750 of the donors showed that most TCR beta V segments appeared in productive rearrangements either about 87% or about 30% of the time, which broadly matched IMGT annotations. In a later analysis, HLA-associated TCR beta chains showed more clonal expansion and lower generation probabilities than non-associated chains that were equally common. Because HLA typing was unavailable for some donors at each locus, only the typed subset was used in association tests. According to a later analysis, most CMV-associated TCR beta chains appeared to be HLA-restricted, and the HLA associations seemed to be driven largely by CMV exposure. When HLA alleles, especially DR and DQ, strongly co-occurred, TCR associations were difficult to assign to individual alleles. The authors suggested that the approach could potentially be extended to other disease states and immunological phenotypes. According to a later analysis, parvovirus B19, influenza, CMV and Epstein-Barr virus appeared linked to several top co-occurrence clusters.

The sequencing input was PBMCs. The sequence was obtained from a human donor in good health. Recombination connected TRBV5-4 to TRBJ2-5; 9 central nucleotides agree with TRBD1. The DNA sequence is given as TGTGCCAGCAGACAGGGGGCGGGGGAGACCCAGTACTTC. Translated, it gives CASRQGAGETQYF. With the portions outside the CDR3 filled from the reference TRBV5-4 and TRBJ2-5 genes, the complete variable region becomes ETGVTQSPTHLIKTRGQQVTLRCSSQSGHNTVSWYQQALGQGPQFIFQYYREEENGRGNFPPRFSGLQFPNYSSELNVNALELDDSALYLCASRQGAGETQYFGPGTRLLVL.